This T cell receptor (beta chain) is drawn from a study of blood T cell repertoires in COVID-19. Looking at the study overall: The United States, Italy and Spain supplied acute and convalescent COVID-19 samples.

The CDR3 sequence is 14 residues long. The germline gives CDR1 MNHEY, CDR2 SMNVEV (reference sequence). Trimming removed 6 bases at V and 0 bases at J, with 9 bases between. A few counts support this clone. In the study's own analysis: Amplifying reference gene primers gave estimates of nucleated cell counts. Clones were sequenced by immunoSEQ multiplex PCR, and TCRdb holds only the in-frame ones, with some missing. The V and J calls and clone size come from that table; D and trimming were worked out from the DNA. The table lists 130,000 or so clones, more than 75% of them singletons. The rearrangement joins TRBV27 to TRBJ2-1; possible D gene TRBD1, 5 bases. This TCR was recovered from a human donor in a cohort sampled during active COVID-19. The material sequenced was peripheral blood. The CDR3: CASRTVSSYNEQFF. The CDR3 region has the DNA TGTGCCAGCAGGACAGTCAGCTCCTACAATGAGCAGTTCTTC.